The 9 T cell receptor beta chains reported below all come from one sample, sequenced in a study of regulatory T cells in long-lasting Graves disease. Time point reported: newly diagnosed GD, antithyroid drugs for less than 3 months. Isolated PBMC RNA provided the starting material for the TCR library. CDR3-region Arm-PCR and iRepertoire HTBI primers produced the TCR beta libraries. MiXCR was run by TCRdb on the multiplex PCR reads, yielding one entry per CDR3 protein. This repertoire shows hundreds of thousands of distinct CDR3 sequences, 15% to 20% found once; its top ten account for 25% to 30%. The same sample was also used in a study of T cells in Graves' hyperthyroidism and ophthalmopathy.

This sample comprised peripheral blood mononuclear cells (PBMCs), obtained at new diagnosis, from a patient treated with antithyroid drugs. These receptor sequences come from a man between 40 and 49 years old with Graves disease.

This clonotype was found many times. A junction boundary mismatches the germline segment, possibly from a read error. The V gene is TRBV28, the J gene TRBJ1-1; D gene ambiguous. Germline CDR1 is MDHEN and CDR2 is SYDVKM. The CDR3 totals 13 residues. The DNA for the CDR3 is TGTGCCAGCAGTCTCGGGGTGAACCCTGAAGCTTTCTTT. Amino acids: CASSLGVNPEAFF.

This clonotype was detected many times. The gene calls are TRBV20-1 and TRBJ2-3; TRBD2 might be the D (7 bases). Germline CDR1 and CDR2: DFQATT and SNEGSKA (reference sequence). Trimming removed 3 bases at V and 2 bases at J, with 21 bases between. The CDR3 spans 17 residues. CDR3 nucleotide sequence: TGCAGTGCTAGGGGGCCGGAAGGGGGGGCTCACACAGATACGCAGTATTTT. Its translation is CSARGPEGGAHTDTQYF.

This clonotype appeared a few times. The CDR3 coding sequence is TGTGCCATCAGTGAGACCTTTTTTACGCAGTATTTT. Its protein product is CAISETFFTQYF. The chain has TRBV10-3 and TRBJ2-3; unclear D gene. In germline, CDR1 is ENHRY, CDR2 SYGVKD. This CDR3 comprises 12 residues. The V end was cut by 2 bases, the J end by 8 bases, with 8 bases between.

This clonotype was recorded only once. V usage is TRBV6-1 and J usage is TRBJ1-2, with D possibly being TRBD1 (5 bases). Per germline, CDR1 MNHNS and CDR2 SASEGT. The CDR3 loop spans 14 amino acids. Trimming cost V 4 bases and J 2 bases, with 11 bases left between them. CDR3 sequence reads: CASSAGTLNYGYTF. The CDR3 DNA reads TGTGCCAGCAGTGCCGGGACTCTGAACTATGGCTACACCTTC.

The CDR3 region is CASSLARGGHPGELFF. The DNA for the CDR3 is TGTGCCAGCAGCTTGGCGCGGGGGGGCCATCCCGGGGAGCTGTTTTTT. The chain is built from TRBV5-6 and TRBJ2-2; TRBD2 matches 9 bases. The germline CDR1 and CDR2 sequences are SGHDT and YYEEEE. The V segment lost 0 bases and the J segment 6 bases; nucleotides outside the gene matches: 6. The CDR3 sequence is 16 residues long.

The chain uses TRBV28 and TRBJ1-1, with 9 bases aligning to TRBD1. The CDR3 totals 14 residues. Trimming removed 8 bases from V and 1 base from J; junction bases left unmatched: 5. The germline V gene encodes CDR1 MDHEN and CDR2 SYDVKM. CDR3 DNA sequence: TGTGCCAGCGCAATACAGGGGGCGAACACTGAAGCTTTCTTT. Translating it yields CASAIQGANTEAFF. Drawing the rest from reference TRBV28 and TRBJ1-1, the complete variable domain is DVKVTQSSRYLVKRTGEKVFLECVQDMDHENMFWYRQDPGLGLRLIYFSYDVKMKEKGDIPEGYSVSREKKERFSLILESASTNQTSMYLCASAIQGANTEAFFGQGTRLTVV.

This clonotype was detected a few times. The J gene is TRBJ1-6, the V gene TRBV20-1; D is unclear. This CDR3 spans 13 amino acids. Germline-derived CDR1 and CDR2 are DFQATT and SNEGSKA (reference sequence). Trimming left V 3 bases short and J 4 bases short, with 7 bases between. The CDR3 DNA reads as TGCAGTGCTAGCGGACGGTATAATTCACCCCTCCACTTT. This codes for CSASGRYNSPLHF.

By proportion, this clonotype is medium-sized (0.01 to 0.1%). The rearrangement joins TRBV7-2 to TRBJ2-7, with a weak D call TRBD2 (7 bases). Germline V gene data show CDR1 as SGHTA and CDR2 as FQGNSA. V was trimmed by 4 bases and J by 3 bases, leaving 19 bases between them. This CDR3 spans 16 amino acids. The CDR3: CASSSGASGVHYEQYF. CDR3 DNA: TGTGCCAGCAGCTCGGGGGCCAGCGGGGTACACTACGAGCAGTACTTC.

This clonotype was picked up many times. This may be a read error, as it is one base from a much larger clone. The rearrangement links TRBV12-3 or TRBV12-4 to TRBJ2-1; D gene ambiguous. V was clipped by 5 bases and J by 5 bases, with 13 bases between them. The CDR3 runs 14 residues. CDR3 coding DNA: TGTGCCAGCAGTGAAAAGACGGTAAACAATGAGCAGTTCTTC. Translation: CASSEKTVNNEQFF.